The 29 T cell receptor beta chains listed next were all sequenced from one sample in a study of blood T cell repertoires in COVID-19. TCRdb keeps only in-frame clones here, not all; method: immunoSEQ multiplex PCR. Among fewer than 200,000 clones listed, less than 90% were seen once. The source material was peripheral blood. The source is a man between 65 and 85 years old with active or convalescent COVID-19.

The chain combines TRBV4-3 with TRBJ1-2; D might be TRBD1 (6 bases). Germline V CDR1 and CDR2: LGHNA, YSLEER. CDR3 length equals 15 residues. Trimming cost V 1 base and J 3 bases, with 12 bases left between them. The CDR3 nucleotides read TGCGCCAGCAGCCAAGGCACCAGGGGTTACTATGGCTACACCTTC. Its protein product is CASSQGTRGYYGYTF.

The chain couples TRBV6-6 to TRBJ1-1; TRBD1 matches at 8 bases. Germline V gene data show CDR1 as MNHNY and CDR2 as SVGAGI (reference sequence). This CDR3 comprises 16 residues. Trimming removed 2 bases from V and 5 bases from J; junction bases left unmatched: 10. DNA for the CDR3: TGTGCCAGCAGTTACCCCAAACAGGGGGTTGAGACTGAAGCTTTCTTT. Encoded protein: CASSYPKQGVETEAFF.

This clone was observed a handful of times. The rearrangement joins TRBV28 to TRBJ1-2; no clear D. CDR3 length: 12 amino acids. Trimming cost V 2 bases and J 7 bases, with 8 bases left between them. Per the germline V gene, CDR1 is MDHEN and CDR2 is SYDVKM. The CDR3 protein is CASSLIRFGYTF. In nucleotides, the CDR3 is TGTGCCAGCAGTTTAATCAGATTTGGCTACACCTTC.

This clone was seen at least ten times. The rearrangement uses TRBV19 and TRBJ2-2; D possibly corresponds to TRBD1 (6 bases). Germline CDR1 is LNHDA and CDR2 is SQIVND (reference sequence). The CDR3 extends over 14 amino acids. Deletions cut 1 base from V and 6 bases from J, with 9 bases between. The CDR3 region has the DNA TGTGCCAGTAGTATAGTTTGGGGGCCCGGGGAGCTGTTTTTT. Encoded protein: CASSIVWGPGELFF.

The chain combines TRBV15 with TRBJ2-1, with 16 bases identical to TRBD2. The germline CDR1 and CDR2 sequences are LNHNV and YYDKDF (reference sequence). The junction had 4 bases not matched to a gene; V was cut back by 8 bases and J by 6 bases. The CDR3 spans 15 residues. The CDR3 reads CATRGTSGRVNEQFF. The CDR3 DNA is TGTGCCACCCGTGGGACTAGCGGGAGGGTCAATGAGCAGTTCTTC.

This chain links TRBV5-1 with TRBJ1-3; D is uncertain. This CDR3 spans 14 amino acids. Deletions cut 4 bases from V and 3 bases from J, with 11 bases between. Germline V lookup: CDR1 SGHRS, CDR2 YFSETQ. The DNA of the CDR3 is TGCGCCAGCAGCAAGGACGGGAATGGAAACACCATATATTTT. It encodes CASSKDGNGNTIYF.

The chain links TRBV7-9 to TRBJ1-5, with TRBD1 matching over 7 bases. The V gene end was trimmed by 4 bases and the J gene end by 0 bases; junction bases not matched to a gene: 3. Germline V CDR1 and CDR2: SEHNR, FQNEAQ (reference sequence). The CDR3 extends over 15 amino acids. The CDR3 coding sequence is TGTGCCAGCAGCTCCCAGGGGGTTAGCAATCAGCCCCAGCATTTT. Residues: CASSSQGVSNQPQHF.

The chain recombines TRBV30 with TRBJ1-2; D may be TRBD1 (6 bases). This CDR3 has 12 residues. Trimming shortened V by 2 bases and J by 4 bases, and 8 bases separated the two germline ends. The germline CDR1 and CDR2 sequences are GTSNPN and SVGIG (reference sequence). The CDR3 region is CAWSKQGYGYTF. CDR3 DNA sequence: TGTGCCTGGAGTAAACAGGGCTATGGCTACACCTTC.

The J gene is TRBJ1-1, the V gene TRBV18, with D uncertain. The CDR3 length is 13 residues. The V and J ends lost 3 bases and 7 bases respectively, with 12 bases between them. From germline, CDR1 is KGHSH and CDR2 LQKENI. This CDR3 is CASSPLTESEAFF. In DNA form, the CDR3 reads TGTGCCAGCTCACCTCTAACAGAAAGTGAAGCTTTCTTT.

This clone was counted a few times. Here the CDR3 DNA reads TGTGCCACCACACGGGCGGGGTCCTATGGCTACACCTTC. This gives the protein CATTRAGSYGYTF. The J gene is TRBJ1-2, the V gene TRBV27; D not certain. Germline CDR1 is MNHEY and CDR2 is SMNVEV (reference sequence). Trimming pared 10 bases from V and 4 bases from J, leaving 16 bases between. The CDR3 extends over 13 amino acids.

The CDR3 nucleotides are TGTGCCAGCAGTGCGTACCGGGACAGGGAACGGAACACTGAAGCTTTCTTT. Protein: CASSAYRDRERNTEAFF. The genes are TRBV27 and TRBJ1-1, with 9 bases fitting TRBD1. The CDR3 totals 17 residues. Germline V gives CDR1 MNHEY, CDR2 SMNVEV (reference sequence). Trimming removed 5 bases from V and 1 base from J; junction bases left unmatched: 11.

The chain joins TRBV18 to TRBJ1-4; D might be TRBD1 (6 bases). Looked up from germline, CDR1 is KGHSH and CDR2 is LQKENI. V was pared by 3 bases and J by 5 bases, with 13 bases between. CDR3 size: 15 residues. CDR3 region: CASSPPGAQNEKLFF. The DNA for the CDR3 is TGTGCCAGCTCACCGCCAGGGGCTCAAAATGAAAAACTGTTTTTT.

The chain recombines TRBV28 with TRBJ1-5; a possible D gene is TRBD1 (5 bases). V gave up 6 bases and J gave up 3 bases, with 12 bases separating them. Looked up from germline, CDR1 is MDHEN and CDR2 is SYDVKM. The CDR3 spans 14 residues. The CDR3 protein is CASSSTGDNQPQHF. The CDR3 DNA is TGTGCCAGCAGCAGTACAGGCGACAATCAGCCCCAGCATTTT.

The V call is TRBV27, the J call TRBJ1-4; D is unresolved. Germline CDR1 and CDR2: MNHEY and SMNVEV (reference sequence). V was trimmed by 8 bases and J by 7 bases, leaving 14 bases between them. CDR3 length equals 13 residues. CDR3 loop: CASAAEGGEKLFF. The CDR3 nucleotides read TGTGCCAGCGCTGCGGAGGGTGGTGAAAAACTGTTTTTT.

This clone was picked up a small number of times. CDR3 residues: CASSLGTGYEQYF. CDR3 bases: TGTGCCAGCAGCTTGGGGACAGGGTACGAGCAGTACTTC. This chain uses TRBV5-4 with TRBJ2-7; 8 bases agree with TRBD1. V was clipped by 0 bases and J by 4 bases; unmatched bases: 0. The CDR3 has 13 amino acids. Germline CDR1 SGHNT, CDR2 YYREEE (reference sequence).

This clone has a single count. The rearrangement joins TRBV11-3 to TRBJ2-1; tentative D call: TRBD2 (7 bases). Per germline, CDR1 SGHNT and CDR2 YENEEA. The CDR3 contains 15 residues. V dropped 5 bases and J dropped 3 bases, with 14 bases sitting between them. DNA of the CDR3: TGTGCCAGCAGCCGGGGGGCTAGCGGCTACAATGAGCAGTTCTTC. Its protein is CASSRGASGYNEQFF.

The CDR3 sequence is CASSLGVYEQYF. The CDR3 nucleotides read TGTGCCAGCAGCTTGGGAGTTTACGAGCAGTACTTC. The rearrangement joins TRBV5-4 to TRBJ2-7; D is uncertain. Germline loops: CDR1 SGHNT, CDR2 YYREEE (reference sequence). The V end was cut by 0 bases, the J end by 4 bases, with 5 bases between. CDR3 length: 12 residues.

This chain uses TRBV18 with TRBJ1-2, with TRBD1 matching 8 bases. V shed 2 bases, J shed 6 bases, and the junction held 17 bases outside the gene matches. This CDR3 is built from 18 residues. The V gene's germline CDR1 is KGHSH and CDR2 LQKENI. The CDR3 loop reads CASSPDLIWTGLEDGYTF. As DNA, the CDR3 is TGTGCCAGCTCACCAGATTTGATTTGGACAGGGCTTGAGGATGGCTACACCTTC.

This clone was seen repeatedly, ten times or more. The rearrangement uses TRBV2 and TRBJ2-4; tentative D call: TRBD2 (5 bases). CDR3 size: 15 residues. Trimming took 6 bases from V and 0 from J, leaving 12 bases between them. Germline V gene data show CDR1 as SNHLY and CDR2 as FYNNEI. As DNA, the CDR3 is TGTGCCAGCAGCGGGGTGGGGTCAGCCAAAAACATTCAGTACTTC. It yields the protein CASSGVGSAKNIQYF. The entire variable domain, with the rest obtained from reference TRBV2 and TRBJ2-4, is as follows: EPEVTQTPSHQVTQMGQEVILRCVPISNHLYFYWYRQILGQKVEFLVSFYNNEISEKSEIFDDQFSVERPDGSNFTLKIRSTKLEDSAMYFCASSGVGSAKNIQYFGAGTRLSVL.

The chain couples TRBV19 to TRBJ2-7, with 7 bases aligning to TRBD2. The CDR3 runs 15 residues. CDR1 and CDR2 from the germline V gene are LNHDA and SQIVND (reference sequence). After removal of 4 bases from V and 0 bases from J, the junction contained 6 bases not matched to a gene. CDR3 protein: CASSTAGTNSYEQYF. The CDR3, as DNA: TGTGCCAGTAGTACCGCCGGGACTAACTCCTACGAGCAGTACTTC.

This rearrangement joins TRBV4-1 to TRBJ2-1; D is unclear. The CDR3 sequence is 12 residues long. V was clipped by 2 bases and J by 4 bases, with 3 bases between them. CDR1 is MGHRA and CDR2 is YSYEKL in the germline V gene. CDR3 amino acids: CASSQPYNEQFF. CDR3 DNA sequence: TGCGCCAGCAGCCAACCTTACAATGAGCAGTTCTTC.

The V call is TRBV6-2 or TRBV6-3, the J call TRBJ1-1, with 8 bases identical to TRBD1. There are 16 residues in the CDR3. The germline CDR1 and CDR2 sequences are MNHEY and SVGEGT. V was pared by 0 bases and J by 0 bases, with 3 bases of the junction left unmatched. The CDR3 nucleotides read TGTGCCAGCAGTTACTCGAGGACAGGGCTGAACACTGAAGCTTTCTTT. Encoded protein: CASSYSRTGLNTEAFF.

The genes are TRBV7-8 and TRBJ1-5, with 7 bases identical to TRBD1. CDR1 SGHVS and CDR2 FQNEAQ come from the germline V gene. With V trimmed by 5 bases and J by 7 bases, 8 bases remained unmatched. The CDR3 has 14 amino acids. CDR3 sequence: CASSAPGQWQPQHF. The CDR3 DNA is TGTGCCAGCAGCGCCCCGGGACAGTGGCAGCCCCAGCATTTT.

The chain links TRBV4-3 to TRBJ2-1, with 11 bases that match TRBD2. The CDR3 runs 20 residues. Trimming cost V 4 bases and J 8 bases; bases outside gene matches: 22. Per the germline V gene, CDR1 is LGHNA and CDR2 is YSLEER. The CDR3 nucleotides read TGCGCCAGCAGCCTCCGGAGGATTAGCGGGAGGGCCTTAGGGTTCGATGAGCAGTTCTTC. The encoded protein is CASSLRRISGRALGFDEQFF.

The rearrangement links TRBV24-1 to TRBJ1-5; D gene unclear. The germline CDR1 and CDR2 sequences are KGHDR and SFDVKD. V lost 5 bases and J 4 bases, leaving 8 bases between the germline ends. The CDR3 contains 13 residues. Here the CDR3 reads CATSANRNQPQHF. CDR3 nucleotide sequence: TGTGCCACCAGTGCTAACCGTAATCAGCCCCAGCATTTT.

This rearrangement joins TRBV10-3 to TRBJ1-1, with D possibly being TRBD1 (5 bases). The CDR3 has 15 amino acids. The ends were cut back, 4 bases at V and 2 bases at J, with 14 bases in the middle. CDR1 is ENHRY, CDR2 SYGVKD, per germline. CDR3 residues: CAISGQGGGNTEAFF. The CDR3 nucleotides read TGTGCCATCAGTGGGCAGGGCGGTGGAAACACTGAAGCTTTCTTT.

Here the CDR3 reads CASREDEAGKNSPLHF. The CDR3 DNA follows: TGTGCCAGCAGGGAAGACGAGGCAGGGAAGAATTCACCCCTCCACTTT. The chain employs TRBV27 and TRBJ1-6; possibly TRBD1 for D (5 bases). The CDR3 contains 16 residues. V was pared by 6 bases and J by 7 bases, with 19 bases between. Germline V lookup: CDR1 MNHEY, CDR2 SMNVEV (reference sequence).

The chain is built from TRBV18 and TRBJ1-3; D is undetermined. Germline loops: CDR1 KGHSH, CDR2 LQKENI. The germline V and J ends were trimmed by 6 bases and 0 bases, with 9 bases remaining between them. CDR3 length: 14 residues. The CDR3 bases are TGTGCCAGCTCCCCCAACAACTCTGGAAACACCATATATTTT. This encodes CASSPNNSGNTIYF.

This chain joins TRBV7-8 and TRBJ2-2; TRBD2 might be the D (5 bases). V lost 8 bases, J lost 2 bases, and 21 bases lay in between. Germline CDR1 reads SGHVS; CDR2 reads FQNEAQ. The CDR3 loop spans 17 amino acids. The CDR3 loop reads CASRRWERSPNTGELFF. CDR3 in DNA: TGTGCCAGCCGCCGGTGGGAGAGGTCCCCTAACACCGGGGAGCTGTTTTTT. The full variable domain, rest sourced from reference TRBV7-8 and TRBJ2-2, is GAGVSQSPRYKVAKRGQDVALRCDPISGHVSLFWYQQALGQGPEFLTYFQNEAQLDKSGLPSDRFFAERPEGSVSTLKIQRTQQEDSAVYLCASRRWERSPNTGELFFGEGSRLTVL.